One sample yielded the 22 T cell receptor beta chains listed below, sequenced in a study of shared clonotypes between healthy human individuals. Profiling relied on immunoSEQ multiplex PCR, and the TCRdb table lists in-frame clones only, not all of them. Here the sample spans around 2,000,000 clones, less than 95% being singletons. Terminally differentiated effector memory CD45RA+ cells were left out of the naive CD8 fraction, which was CD45RO-negative and positively selected for CCR7. Sequencing was performed on naive CD8+ T cells sorted from blood. These receptors came from a man between 18 and 29 years old in good health.

The chain carries TRBV7-9 and TRBJ1-3; D may be TRBD1 (5 bases). With 5 bases removed from V and 4 bases from J, the gap between germline ends came to 15 bases. This CDR3 comprises 15 residues. Germline V CDR1 and CDR2: SEHNR, FQNEAQ (reference sequence). Here the CDR3 reads CASSPSGVTGNTIYF. Written as DNA, the CDR3 is TGTGCCAGCAGCCCCTCGGGGGTTACAGGAAACACCATATATTTT.

The chain recombines TRBV2 with TRBJ1-5, with a tentative D call TRBD1 (5 bases). From germline, CDR1 is SNHLY and CDR2 FYNNEI. Trimming left V 4 bases short and J 0 bases short, with 13 bases between. CDR3 length: 16 amino acids. This chain's CDR3 is CASSGGTVDSNQPQHF. The CDR3, as DNA: TGTGCCAGCAGTGGGGGGACGGTAGATAGCAATCAGCCCCAGCATTTT.

This clone was found once. The J gene is TRBJ2-4, the V gene TRBV10-1; 9 nucleotides line up with TRBD2. The V segment lost 8 bases and the J segment 2 bases; nucleotides outside the gene matches: 7. Germline loops: CDR1 WNHNN, CDR2 SYGVQD (reference sequence). The CDR3 has 15 amino acids. In DNA form, the CDR3 reads TGCGCCAGCCTGGGTAGCGGGAGAACCAAAAACATTCAGTACTTC. Amino acids: CASLGSGRTKNIQYF.

V gene TRBV7-8 combines with J gene TRBJ1-1; D perhaps matches TRBD1 (5 bases). Trimming took off 8 bases at V and 1 base at J, with 8 bases between the two ends. CDR3 length equals 12 residues. CDR1 is SGHVS and CDR2 is FQNEAQ in the germline V gene. The CDR3 nucleotides read TGTGCCAGCCTAACAGGGAACACTGAAGCTTTCTTT. Translation gives CASLTGNTEAFF.

The gene calls are TRBV7-9 and TRBJ1-1, with a possible D match to TRBD1 (6 bases). V lost 11 bases to trimming and J lost 1 base, with 17 bases between them. Germline-derived CDR1 and CDR2 are SEHNR and FQNEAQ (reference sequence). The CDR3 has 14 residues. The CDR3: CAARKGVGNTEAFF. The CDR3 bases are TGTGCCGCCCGAAAGGGGGTCGGGAACACTGAAGCTTTCTTT.

To note about this clone: Additional DNA sequences in this sample encode the identical CDR3. This sequence joins TRBV6-5 and TRBJ2-1, with unresolved D. Per the germline V gene, CDR1 is MNHEY and CDR2 is SVGAGI. Trimming removed 8 bases from V and 5 bases from J, with 4 bases in between. This CDR3 is built from 10 residues. CDR3 sequence reads: CASGDNEQFF. The CDR3 nucleotides are TGTGCCAGCGGTGACAATGAGCAGTTCTTC.

The V call is TRBV11-2, the J call TRBJ2-7, with D uncertain. The CDR3 length is 13 residues. V was pared by 0 bases and J by 7 bases, with 10 bases between. Germline V gives CDR1 SGHAT, CDR2 FQNNGV. The CDR3 sequence: CASSLEHPTEQYF. CDR3 DNA: TGTGCCAGCAGCTTAGAGCACCCAACGGAGCAGTACTTC.

CDR3 region: CASRIGAGTAEAFF. The CDR3 DNA sequence: TGTGCCAGCAGAATAGGGGCGGGTACGGCTGAAGCTTTCTTT. The genes are TRBV28 and TRBJ1-1, with D possibly TRBD1 on 5 matching bases. The germline V and J ends were trimmed by 6 bases and 6 bases, with 17 bases remaining between them. Germline values: CDR1 MDHEN, CDR2 SYDVKM. This CDR3 spans 14 amino acids. Together with reference TRBV28 and TRBJ1-1, the CDR3 gives the full variable domain: DVKVTQSSRYLVKRTGEKVFLECVQDMDHENMFWYRQDPGLGLRLIYFSYDVKMKEKGDIPEGYSVSREKKERFSLILESASTNQTSMYLCASRIGAGTAEAFFGQGTRLTVV.

The table lists this clone with a count of one. This rearrangement joins TRBV5-6 to TRBJ1-2; the match to TRBD1 covers 10 bases. V lost 3 bases and J lost 4; bases outside the gene matches: 3. In germline, CDR1 is SGHDT, CDR2 YYEEEE. The CDR3 is 14 amino acids. The CDR3 DNA follows: TGTGCCAGCAGCTGGGGACAGGGGACCTATGGCTACACCTTC. It yields the protein CASSWGQGTYGYTF.

The chain carries TRBV2 and TRBJ2-1, with D unclear. Between the trimmed V and J ends, which lost 1 base and 7 bases, there was a span of 8 bases. CDR3 length: 13 amino acids. The germline CDR1 and CDR2 sequences are SNHLY and FYNNEI. CDR3 sequence: CASSEVSVNEQFF. CDR3 sequence (DNA): TGTGCCAGCAGTGAAGTGTCTGTAAATGAGCAGTTCTTC. Complete variable domain (other parts from reference TRBV2 and TRBJ2-1): EPEVTQTPSHQVTQMGQEVILRCVPISNHLYFYWYRQILGQKVEFLVSFYNNEISEKSEIFDDQFSVERPDGSNFTLKIRSTKLEDSAMYFCASSEVSVNEQFFGPGTRLTVL.

The CDR3 sequence: CASSPRTSGRQTQYF. The DNA for the CDR3 is TGTGCCAGCAGCCCACGGACTAGCGGGAGGCAGACCCAGTACTTC. The chain is built from TRBV9 and TRBJ2-5; TRBD2 agrees at 14 bases. The CDR3 loop spans 15 amino acids. V dropped 4 bases and J dropped 6; count of bases not matched to a gene: 5. Per germline, CDR1 SGDLS and CDR2 YYNGEE. Full variable domain (outside the CDR3, taken from reference TRBV9 and TRBJ2-5): DSGVTQTPKHLITATGQRVTLRCSPRSGDLSVYWYQQSLDQGLQFLIQYYNGEERAKGNILERFSAQQFPDLHSELNLSSLELGDSALYFCASSPRTSGRQTQYFGPGTRLLVL.

The genes are TRBV6-1 and TRBJ2-2; the D is unclear. The germline V gene has CDR1 MNHNS and CDR2 SASEGT. The CDR3 is made up of 13 amino acids. V was shortened by 3 bases and J by 6 bases, with 8 bases between the two germline ends. CDR3 nucleotide sequence: TGTGCCAGCAGTGATATCGGGCCCGGGGAGCTGTTTTTT. Protein sequence: CASSDIGPGELFF.

The rearrangement joins TRBV27 to TRBJ1-3, with D unresolved. CDR1 MNHEY and CDR2 SMNVEV come from the germline V gene (reference sequence). Trimming cost V 3 bases and J 0 bases, with 6 bases left between them. The CDR3 runs 14 residues. As DNA, the CDR3 is TGTGCCAGCAGTTTGGGGAACTCTGGAAACACCATATATTTT. Protein: CASSLGNSGNTIYF.

This clone was picked up a small number of times. The same CDR3 is also encoded by other DNA sequences in this sample. The rearrangement joins TRBV5-6 to TRBJ2-7; D may be TRBD1 (6 bases). This CDR3 spans 13 amino acids. Germline V gene data show CDR1 as SGHDT and CDR2 as YYEEEE. V was pared by 2 bases and J by 1 base, with 7 bases between. The CDR3: CASSFGQSYEQYF. CDR3 nucleotides: TGTGCCAGCAGCTTCGGACAGTCCTACGAGCAGTACTTC.

The V and J genes are TRBV5-6 and TRBJ2-2, with TRBD1 as a possible D gene (5 bases). The CDR3 contains 15 residues. Germline V gene sequence: CDR1 SGHDT, CDR2 YYEEEE. V shed 2 bases and J shed 6 bases, with 14 bases lying between them. The CDR3 DNA sequence: TGTGCCAGCAGCTTTAGCCAGGGTGGGGCCGGGGAGCTGTTTTTT. This sequence encodes CASSFSQGGAGELFF. Full variable domain (missing parts from reference TRBV5-6 and TRBJ2-2): DAGVTQSPTHLIKTRGQQVTLRCSPKSGHDTVSWYQQALGQGPQFIFQYYEEEERQRGNFPDRFSGHQFPNYSSELNVNALLLGDSALYLCASSFSQGGAGELFFGEGSRLTVL.

The chain joins TRBV13 to TRBJ1-5; D gene unclear. CDR3 size: 15 residues. The V gene's germline CDR1 is PRHDT and CDR2 FYEKMQ (reference sequence). The V gene lost 0 bases and the J gene lost 0 bases, with 6 bases spanning the gap. The CDR3 nucleotides are TGTGCCAGCAGCTTAGGGCAGGCTAGCAATCAGCCCCAGCATTTT. Protein product: CASSLGQASNQPQHF. The full variable domain, with the rest looked up from reference TRBV13 and TRBJ1-5, is AAGVIQSPRHLIKEKRETATLKCYPIPRHDTVYWYQQGPGQDPQFLISFYEKMQSDKGSIPDRFSAQQFSDYHSELNMSSLELGDSALYFCASSLGQASNQPQHFGDGTRLSIL.

The rearrangement uses TRBV2 and TRBJ2-1; 12 bases are shared with TRBD2. The V segment lost 5 bases and the J segment 2 bases; nucleotides outside the gene matches: 4. The CDR3 is made up of 16 amino acids. Germline V gene sequence: CDR1 SNHLY, CDR2 FYNNEI. CDR3 bases: TGTGCCAGCAGTATAGGACTAGCGGGGACCTACAATGAGCAGTTCTTC. As protein: CASSIGLAGTYNEQFF.

The J gene is TRBJ2-3, the V gene TRBV5-4; 7 bases fit TRBD1. The CDR3 is 15 residues long. Trimming took 6 bases from V and 1 from J; bases not matched to a gene: 8. The germline CDR1 and CDR2 sequences are SGHNT and YYREEE (reference sequence). The CDR3 DNA follows: TGTGCCAGCACCTCAAGAGGGGGCCGCACAGATACGCAGTATTTT. Its translation is CASTSRGGRTDTQYF. Complete variable domain (other parts from reference TRBV5-4 and TRBJ2-3): ETGVTQSPTHLIKTRGQQVTLRCSSQSGHNTVSWYQQALGQGPQFIFQYYREEENGRGNFPPRFSGLQFPNYSSELNVNALELDDSALYLCASTSRGGRTDTQYFGPGTRLTVL.

The rearrangement links TRBV11-2 to TRBJ1-2; 9 bases match TRBD1. Germline V gene lookup returns CDR1 SGHAT and CDR2 FQNNGV. V trimming: 3 bases; J trimming: 4 bases; junction bases outside the gene matches: 6. CDR3 length: 15 residues. The CDR3 DNA is TGTGCCAGCAGCTTGGACAGGGGTCCCGGCTATGGCTACACCTTC. The encoded protein is CASSLDRGPGYGYTF.

This chain connects TRBV23-1 to TRBJ1-4, with TRBD1 matching 9 bases. TRBV23-1 is labeled an ORF, and its function is uncertain. V was pared by 5 bases and J by 3 bases, with 4 bases of the junction left unmatched. The CDR3 runs to 15 residues. As DNA, the CDR3 is TGCGCCAGCAGTGCCCGGGACAGGGCTAATGAAAAACTGTTTTTT. Amino acid sequence: CASSARDRANEKLFF.

The chain links TRBV7-8 to TRBJ1-5; no clear D gene. The V gene's germline CDR1 is SGHVS and CDR2 FQNEAQ. The CDR3 length is 16 residues. The germline V and J ends were trimmed by 0 bases and 0 bases, with 9 bases remaining between them. In DNA, the CDR3 is TGTGCCAGCAGCTTAGCGGGAGGGTATAGCAATCAGCCCCAGCATTTT. Residues: CASSLAGGYSNQPQHF.

This chain joins TRBV7-2 and TRBJ2-2; 7 nucleotides match TRBD2. CDR1 SGHTA and CDR2 FQGNSA come from the germline V gene. The CDR3 has 13 amino acids. The CDR3 region is CAWREKNTGELFF. In nucleotides, the CDR3 is TGTGCTTGGCGGGAGAAAAACACCGGGGAGCTGTTTTTT.